The sequence of this T cell receptor beta chain was determined in a study of T cell responses to AZD1222 COVID-19 vaccine (dated by TCRdb to the early 2020s). Study-wide context: A total of approximately 230 trial participants underwent TCR sequencing, of whom some 210 received two doses of AZD1222 and some 25 received two doses of the MenACWY control vaccine. Trial participants were enrolled by age into 18-55, 56-69 and 70-plus year subgroups, with 148, 28 and 57 TCR-sequenced participants respectively. Results the study describes overall, beyond this receptor: Conclusions about previously exposed vaccinees were limited because only six AZD1222 recipients were SARS-CoV-2 seropositive at baseline. After two AZD1222 doses, both the breadth and the depth of spike-specific TCRs were significantly higher than at day 0 and than in MenACWY recipients. Participants were mostly white British and included more females than males, and it was suggested by the authors that clonal diversity may have been underestimated. No day 14 peak-response samples were available, so repertoires were characterized only after the peak T cell response. Reportedly, close to half of the unique spike-specific TCRs recognized epitopes lying outside the regions that are mutated in the B.1.351 and B.1.1.7 variants. The whole spike protein was spanned by vaccine-associated CD4 TCRs, and dominant responses were seen in regions 160-218 and 743-854. In the small 56-69-year group, the increase in depth fell short of significance, most likely because of low power.

A note on this clone: The antigen it binds to is not known. No per-base quality is available; no much larger clone lies one base away.

This specimen's time point label, per the study, means: about 28 days (+/-7) after the second vaccine dose. Because spike-specific TCR depth and breadth did not differ between the two schedules, AZD1222 recipients who got a second dose at roughly 4 weeks were pooled with those who got a second dose at roughly 12 weeks. Vaccinee samples were obtained from the UK trials COV001 and COV002, which included a single-blind randomized controlled phase 2/3 trial of AZD1222 (ChAdOx1 nCoV-19) in healthy adults. For TCRbeta chain sequencing, PBMC samples were collected from trial participants at day 0 and at day 28 after the second dose. The CDR3 regions of human TCRbeta chains were analyzed by immunosequencing. The paper's data handling went like this. TCRs in the repertoires were matched against a reference library of SARS-CoV-2-specific TCRs that had been generated with the MIRA antigen-specificity platform. Breadth was defined as the fraction of unique TCRs that were SARS-CoV-2-associated, and depth was defined as the fraction of total T cells that were SARS-CoV-2-associated. Using the MIRA data, each spike-specific TCR was assigned both to the spike region to which the TCR was reactive and to a CD4 or CD8 class. Log10-transformed breadth and depth values were compared by one-way ANOVA with Sidak's multiple comparisons tests. The table was pulled from immuneACCESS by TCRdb, which kept in-frame rearrangements only. Such tables lose some clones; where checked, under half of the loss comes from unresolved V genes, and the rest has no known cause. V, J and clone size reflect that table, while D and trimming were determined from the DNA. The sample profile shows some 81,000 clones; roughly 88% of them were found once. Jointly, the top ten make up 3.4% of the sample.

The starting material was peripheral blood, obtained 28 days after the second AZD1222 dose. The receptor was isolated from an adult who received the AZD1222 COVID-19 vaccine.

CDR3 protein: CASSLKEGGYGYTF. The sequenced DNA: TGTGCCAGCAGCTTAAAAGAGGGGGGCTATGGCTACACCTTC. The chain employs TRBV7-9 and TRBJ1-2; the D segment could be TRBD1, given 6 matching bases. From the cysteine up to the phenylalanine, the CDR3 has a length of 14 residues. Here the CDR3 DNA is all that survives: 42 bases in frame from base 1. The germline V gene (reference sequence) yields SEHNR for CDR1 and FQNEAQ for CDR2. Between the V and J ends, shortened by 2 bases and 4 bases respectively, the junction contains 11 bases. With all but the CDR3 taken from the reference TRBV7-9 and TRBJ1-2 genes, the full variable domain is: DTGVSQNPRHKITKRGQNVTFRCDPISEHNRLYWYRQTLGQGPEFLTYFQNEAQLEKSRLLSDRFSAERPKGSFSTLEIQRTEQGDSAMYLCASSLKEGGYGYTFGSGTRLTVV.